One and the same sample provided the 9 T cell receptor beta chains below, sequenced in a study of cytomegalovirus exposure and HLA in healthy donors. The PCR used 60 Vbeta and 13 Jbeta primers. Measured with immunoSEQ multiplex PCR; TCRdb has only the in-frame clones, and not every one. The sample has approximately 100,000 clones, around a tenth seen once. Sequencing input: PBMCs. The receptors come from a man aged 40-50 years in good health and CMV-seropositive.

The V and J genes are TRBV29-1 and TRBJ2-3; D is uncertain. The CDR3 consists of 13 residues. CDR1 is SQVTM, CDR2 ANQGSEA, per germline. Trimming left V 6 bases short and J 6 bases short, with 16 bases between. CDR3 sequence (DNA): TGCAGCGTCCGTAAGGAGCTCTCTGATACGCAGTATTTT. Amino acids: CSVRKELSDTQYF.

This clone was seen a handful of times. This same CDR3 is encoded by further DNA sequences in the sample. The rearrangement uses TRBV19 and TRBJ2-5, with TRBD1 identical over 7 bases. The germline gives CDR1 LNHDA, CDR2 SQIVND (reference sequence). There are 11 residues in the CDR3. With 9 bases clipped from V and 5 bases from J, the junction kept 3 bases outside the gene matches. CDR3 sequence reads: CASGTVETQYF. CDR3 coding DNA: TGTGCCAGCGGGACAGTCGAGACCCAGTACTTC.

This chain joins TRBV15 and TRBJ1-2, with 11 bases fitting TRBD1. Germline CDR1 and CDR2: LNHNV and YYDKDF (reference sequence). J gave up 4 bases and V 3 bases, and 4 bases lay outside the gene matches. This CDR3 spans 15 amino acids. The CDR3 spells CATSSGQGAGYGYTF. The CDR3 DNA is TGTGCCACCAGCAGTGGACAGGGGGCGGGCTATGGCTACACCTTC.

This clone occurred a few times. The chain combines TRBV7-3 with TRBJ2-1, with 12 positions matching TRBD2. V trimming: 3 bases; J trimming: 8 bases; junction bases outside the gene matches: 5. The CDR3 sequence is 15 residues long. In germline, CDR1 is SGHTA, CDR2 FQGTGA. This chain's CDR3 is CASSLTSGSSYEQFF. The CDR3 bases are TGTGCCAGCAGCTTGACTAGCGGGAGTTCTTATGAGCAGTTCTTC. The full variable domain, in which reference TRBV7-3 and TRBJ2-1 provide the parts outside the CDR3, is GAGVSQTPSNKVTEKGKYVELRCDPISGHTALYWYRQSLGQGPEFLIYFQGTGAADDSGLPNDRFFAVRPEGSVSTLKIQRTERGDSAVYLCASSLTSGSSYEQFFGPGTRLTVL.

The rearrangement joins TRBV11-2 to TRBJ1-1; 7 bases match TRBD1. This CDR3 is built from 14 residues. CDR1 and CDR2 from the germline V gene are SGHAT and FQNNGV. With V trimmed by 4 bases and J by 5 bases, 7 bases remained unmatched. CDR3 nucleotides: TGTGCCAGCAGCTCGGACAGGTTGGTAACTGAAGCTTTCTTT. Its protein is CASSSDRLVTEAFF.

The V call is TRBV19, the J call TRBJ2-7, with 8 bases that match TRBD1. The CDR3 loop spans 13 amino acids. Unmatched junction bases numbered 4, after V lost 3 bases and J lost 6 bases. CDR1 is LNHDA and CDR2 is SQIVND in the germline V gene (reference sequence). In DNA, the CDR3 is TGTGCCAGTAGTATCCAGGGGGCGGGCGAGCAGTACTTC. It encodes CASSIQGAGEQYF.

J is TRBJ2-1 and V is TRBV7-9; 13 bases fit TRBD2. Germline V gene sequence: CDR1 SEHNR, CDR2 FQNEAQ (reference sequence). With V trimmed by 4 bases and J by 12 bases, 9 bases remained unmatched. The CDR3 is 15 residues long. The CDR3 loop is CASSSTSGRSRGQFF. CDR3 DNA: TGTGCCAGCAGCTCGACTAGCGGGAGGTCCCGAGGGCAGTTCTTC.

The V gene is TRBV29-1, the J gene TRBJ1-4, with D unclear. V was pared by 4 bases and J by 6 bases, with 18 bases between. Germline V lookup: CDR1 SQVTM, CDR2 ANQGSEA. The CDR3 runs to 15 residues. Written as DNA, the CDR3 is TGCAGCGTTGGTTGGGCCGAGCATTTTGATGAAAAACTGTTTTTT. This encodes CSVGWAEHFDEKLFF.

There are a few counts of this clone. The chain joins TRBV5-6 to TRBJ2-3; D is perhaps TRBD2 (5 bases). The CDR3 runs to 14 residues. Deletions cut 4 bases from V and 1 base from J, with 10 bases between. The germline V gene has CDR1 SGHDT and CDR2 YYEEEE. CDR3 DNA sequence: TGTGCCAGCAGCGGCGACTACCGCACAGATACGCAGTATTTT. Translation: CASSGDYRTDTQYF.